Below, 29 T cell receptor beta chains from the same sample are listed, as sequenced in a study of blood T cells in healthy people across ages. A second about 7 to 11 cycle PCR used barcoded and J-beta primers. TCRdb re-called the 5' RACE reads through MiXCR, storing one row per CDR3 protein. Here the sample spans over a million distinct CDR3 sequences, 42% being singletons. Sequenced material: blood. The receptors were sampled from a woman between 18 and 29 years old in good health.

V usage is TRBV11-1 and J usage is TRBJ2-3; tentative D call: TRBD2 (5 bases). In germline, CDR1 is SGHAT, CDR2 FQDESV (reference sequence). The CDR3 spans 15 residues. V lost 2 bases, J lost 2 bases, and 11 bases lay in between. The CDR3 bases are TGTGCCAGCAGCTTACCAGCGGTACACACAGATACGCAGTATTTT. Residues: CASSLPAVHTDTQYF.

The chain is built from TRBV7-2 and TRBJ1-1, with a possible D match to TRBD1 (5 bases). This CDR3 is built from 14 residues. V shed 5 bases and J shed 4 bases, with 14 bases lying between them. Germline values: CDR1 SGHTA, CDR2 FQGNSA. This chain's CDR3 is CASSPGPAGTEAFF. CDR3 coding DNA: TGTGCCAGCAGCCCGGGACCGGCGGGCACTGAAGCTTTCTTT. The full variable domain, rest sourced from reference TRBV7-2 and TRBJ1-1, is GAGVSQSPSNKVTEKGKDVELRCDPISGHTALYWYRQSLGQGLEFLIYFQGNSAPDKSGLPSDRFSAERTGGSVSTLTIQRTQQEDSAVYLCASSPGPAGTEAFFGQGTRLTVV.

The chain uses TRBV7-9 and TRBJ2-3; D unclear. Germline V gene lookup returns CDR1 SEHNR and CDR2 FQNEAQ (reference sequence). The CDR3 has 16 residues. V was shortened by 1 base and J by 0 bases, with 11 bases between the two germline ends. The CDR3 DNA reads as TGTGCCAGCAGCTTAGGCGGCGGAACTAGCACAGATACGCAGTATTTT. Encoded protein: CASSLGGGTSTDTQYF.

This chain links TRBV6-2 or TRBV6-3 with TRBJ1-2; D unclear. There are 16 residues in the CDR3. The V gene's germline CDR1 is MNHEY and CDR2 SVGEGT. V was pared by 4 bases and J by 0 bases, with 15 bases between. The CDR3: CASSSYGTSSNYGYTF. The CDR3, as DNA: TGTGCCAGCAGTTCTTACGGCACCTCCTCTAACTATGGCTACACCTTC.

This clonotype was recorded many times. The gene calls are TRBV11-2 and TRBJ2-3; D is undetermined. The germline V and J ends were trimmed by 0 bases and 4 bases, with 8 bases remaining between them. Germline-derived CDR1 and CDR2 are SGHAT and FQNNGV. The CDR3 spans 14 residues. CDR3 in DNA: TGTGCCAGCAGCTTAGAAGGAAGGGCAGATACGCAGTATTTT. Translating it yields CASSLEGRADTQYF.

The gene calls are TRBV7-9 and TRBJ2-5; D ambiguous. Trimming took off 1 base at V and 4 bases at J, with 10 bases between the two ends. The V gene's germline CDR1 is SEHNR and CDR2 FQNEAQ (reference sequence). This CDR3 region has 14 residues. The CDR3 coding sequence is TGTGCCAGCAGCTTAGGTGGCGTTAGAGAGACCCAGTACTTC. Its protein product is CASSLGGVRETQYF.

Details on this clonotype: A single base separates this from a much larger clone, so it may be a read error. The chain uses TRBV5-1 and TRBJ2-5; D is tentatively TRBD1 or TRBD2 (5 bases each). CDR1 and CDR2 from the germline V gene are SGHRS and YFSETQ. The length of the CDR3 is 17 residues. The CDR3 spells CASSPGNRGLYQETRYF. The CDR3 DNA reads TGCGCCAGCAGCCCAGGGAACCGGGGTCTTTACCAAGAGACCCGGTACTTC.

The rearrangement joins TRBV6-5 to TRBJ2-1, with TRBD2 matching 12 bases. Germline V CDR1 and CDR2: MNHEY, SVGAGI. The V gene end was trimmed by 4 bases and the J gene end by 7 bases; junction bases not matched to a gene: 8. CDR3 size: 16 residues. CDR3 nucleotide sequence: TGTGCCAGCAGTTCGCTACTAGCGGGGGGCTGGAATGAGCAGTTCTTC. This encodes CASSSLLAGGWNEQFF.

This CDR3 reads CASSPGTTGGGNYNEQFF. For the CDR3, the DNA is TGTGCCAGCAGCCCAGGGACGACGGGGGGCGGGAACTACAATGAGCAGTTCTTC. The V gene is TRBV7-2, the J gene TRBJ2-1; the D gene is possibly TRBD2 (7 bases). This CDR3 has 18 amino acids. Germline V gives CDR1 SGHTA, CDR2 FQGNSA. V was cut by 5 bases and J by 3 bases, with 23 bases left in between.

This clonotype was counted ten times or more. The chain recombines TRBV4-1 with TRBJ1-2; no reliable D call. Trimming took off 0 bases at V and 4 bases at J, with 12 bases between the two ends. The CDR3 is made up of 15 amino acids. Germline CDR1 reads MGHRA; CDR2 reads YSYEKL. CDR3 sequence: CASSQETAVSYGYTF. CDR3 nucleotide sequence: TGCGCCAGCAGCCAAGAAACAGCCGTCAGCTATGGCTACACCTTC.

The rearrangement links TRBV9 to TRBJ2-5; D remains unclear. There are 13 residues in the CDR3. The V and J ends lost 0 bases and 5 bases respectively, with 8 bases between them. CDR1 is SGDLS and CDR2 is YYNGEE in the germline V gene. In DNA form, the CDR3 reads TGTGCCAGCAGCGTAGCAAACGGGGAGACCCAGTACTTC. The encoded protein is CASSVANGETQYF.

The chain links TRBV11-2 to TRBJ2-1; no definite D call. This CDR3 has 13 residues. CDR1 and CDR2 from the germline V gene are SGHAT and FQNNGV. Trimming took off 0 bases at V and 9 bases at J, with 9 bases between the two ends. The CDR3: CASSLEVRVEQFF. CDR3 nucleotides: TGTGCCAGCAGCTTAGAGGTGCGCGTTGAGCAGTTCTTC.

The chain is built from TRBV20-1 and TRBJ2-7; 7 bases are a match to TRBD2. The V segment lost 3 bases and the J segment 7 bases; nucleotides outside the gene matches: 9. The germline V gene has CDR1 DFQATT and CDR2 SNEGSKA (reference sequence). This CDR3 has 13 residues. The CDR3 sequence: CSASGGSNNEQYF. The CDR3 coding sequence is TGCAGTGCTAGCGGGGGGTCCAACAATGAGCAGTACTTC.

The chain is built from TRBV7-2 and TRBJ1-1; D ambiguous. The CDR3 contains 14 residues. Trimming removed 6 bases from V and 3 bases from J, with 14 bases in between. CDR1 and CDR2 (germline): SGHTA, FQGNSA. CDR3 in amino acids: CASSYTLGDTEAFF. The DNA for the CDR3 is TGTGCCAGCAGTTACACCCTAGGTGACACTGAAGCTTTCTTT.

This sequence joins TRBV23-1 and TRBJ1-1; D might be TRBD1 (6 bases). TRBV23-1 belongs to the ORF category, with a function that is uncertain. Trimming shortened V by 4 bases and J by 4 bases, and 31 bases separated the two germline ends. The CDR3 length is 20 residues. In nucleotides, the CDR3 is TGCGCCAGCAGTCGCAACCAAAGGAGGGGGGGGCTCTTCTCATGCACTGAAGCTTTCTTT. As protein: CASSRNQRRGGLFSCTEAFF.

The table lists this clonotype with a few counts. The chain carries TRBV12-3 or TRBV12-4 and TRBJ2-1; 7 nucleotides align to TRBD1. The CDR3 is made up of 15 amino acids. V trimming: 6 bases; J trimming: 4 bases; junction bases outside the gene matches: 9. For the CDR3, the DNA is TGTGCCAGCAGGGTTTTAGGGGGCGAGTACAATGAGCAGTTCTTC. Translated, it gives CASRVLGGEYNEQFF.

The chain has TRBV15 and TRBJ2-5; D possibly corresponds to TRBD1 (5 bases). Germline assignment: CDR1 LNHNV and CDR2 YYDKDF (reference sequence). Trimming took 2 bases from V and 2 from J, leaving 12 bases between them. The CDR3 has 15 amino acids. DNA of the CDR3: TGTGCCACCAGCAGAAAACAGGAGCCTCAAGAGACCCAGTACTTC. It codes for CATSRKQEPQETQYF.

The gene calls are TRBV30 and TRBJ1-6, with D unclear. The CDR3 extends over 16 amino acids. Per the germline V gene, CDR1 is GTSNPN and CDR2 is SVGIG (reference sequence). V dropped 4 bases and J dropped 2 bases, with 15 bases sitting between them. CDR3 amino acids: CAWTQTDGPYNSPLHF. The CDR3 region has the DNA TGTGCCTGGACCCAAACGGACGGTCCCTATAATTCACCCCTCCACTTT.

This rearrangement joins TRBV20-1 to TRBJ2-3; the match to TRBD2 covers 12 bases. The CDR3 consists of 17 residues. Germline V gene lookup returns CDR1 DFQATT and CDR2 SNEGSKA (reference sequence). J gave up 6 bases and V 3 bases, and 13 bases lay outside the gene matches. The chain's CDR3 is CSARVASGGAKGDTQYF. CDR3 nucleotides: TGCAGTGCTAGGGTGGCTAGCGGGGGGGCGAAGGGTGATACGCAGTATTTT.

The chain joins TRBV20-1 to TRBJ1-5; 7 bases align to TRBD1. CDR3 length equals 13 residues. The junction had 5 bases not matched to a gene; V was cut back by 6 bases and J by 3 bases. Germline V lookup: CDR1 DFQATT, CDR2 SNEGSKA (reference sequence). The CDR3 reads CSARQGTNQPQHF. The CDR3 region has the DNA TGCAGTGCCCGACAGGGAACCAATCAGCCCCAGCATTTT.

This chain links TRBV29-1 with TRBJ1-2; no clear D gene. The CDR3 is 15 residues long. V was pared by 3 bases and J by 8 bases, with 22 bases between. Germline V gene sequence: CDR1 SQVTM, CDR2 ANQGSEA. The CDR3 DNA follows: TGCAGCGTTGACCCGGGTCCCCTTTCCCAGGCGGGCTACACCTTC. It specifies CSVDPGPLSQAGYTF. The full variable domain, with the rest looked up from reference TRBV29-1 and TRBJ1-2, is SAVISQKPSRDICQRGTSLTIQCQVDSQVTMMFWYRQQPGQSLTLIATANQGSEATYESGFVIDKFPISRPNLTFSTLTVSNMSPEDSSIYLCSVDPGPLSQAGYTFGSGTRLTVV.

In this sample, this clonotype turned up a few times. The V and J genes are TRBV29-1 and TRBJ1-2; perhaps TRBD1 as D (6 bases). V shed 2 bases and J shed 4 bases, with 17 bases lying between them. The CDR3 spans 15 residues. Germline values: CDR1 SQVTM, CDR2 ANQGSEA. The CDR3 DNA reads TGCAGCGTTGAACAACCGGGGGCGCCCCTCTATGGCTACACCTTC. Its translation is CSVEQPGAPLYGYTF.

V gene TRBV2 combines with J gene TRBJ2-3; a weak D match, TRBD1 (6 bases). Germline V gene sequence: CDR1 SNHLY, CDR2 FYNNEI. Trimming took 4 bases from V and 6 from J, leaving 11 bases between them. This CDR3 region has 13 residues. The CDR3 nucleotides are TGTGCCAGCAGTGTATATCAGGGGGATACGCAGTATTTT. Its protein product is CASSVYQGDTQYF.

The V gene is TRBV27, the J gene TRBJ1-2; D gene unclear. The length of the CDR3 is 15 residues. Trimming shortened V by 5 bases and J by 8 bases, and 21 bases separated the two germline ends. Germline CDR1 MNHEY, CDR2 SMNVEV (reference sequence). The CDR3 loop is CASSGEEGFFRGYTF. For the CDR3, the DNA is TGTGCCAGCAGTGGGGAGGAAGGGTTTTTCAGGGGCTACACCTTC.

This clonotype was counted between two and nine times. The gene calls are TRBV30 and TRBJ2-7, with a tentative D call TRBD2 (7 bases). With 5 bases removed from V and 2 bases from J, the gap between germline ends came to 16 bases. CDR3 size: 14 residues. Germline assignment: CDR1 GTSNPN and CDR2 SVGIG (reference sequence). CDR3: CAWGMKGGAYEQYF. The CDR3 DNA sequence: TGTGCCTGGGGCATGAAAGGGGGGGCCTACGAGCAGTACTTC.

The rearrangement uses TRBV10-3 and TRBJ2-1; tentative D call: TRBD2 (7 bases). The CDR3 consists of 13 residues. Trimming left V 7 bases short and J 4 bases short, with 11 bases between. The germline CDR1 and CDR2 sequences are ENHRY and SYGVKD. DNA of the CDR3: TGTGCCATCAAGGGGGGGGCATACAATGAGCAGTTCTTC. This encodes CAIKGGAYNEQFF.

This sequence joins TRBV4-1 and TRBJ2-1, with 8 bases identical to TRBD2. The CDR3 loop spans 15 amino acids. The junction had 4 bases not matched to a gene; V was cut back by 1 base and J by 5 bases. Germline assignment: CDR1 MGHRA and CDR2 YSYEKL. CDR3 protein: CASSQVRGGDNEQFF. The DNA for the CDR3 is TGCGCCAGCAGCCAAGTCCGGGGGGGCGACAATGAGCAGTTCTTC.

This clonotype was counted many times. This rearrangement joins TRBV6-5 to TRBJ1-2; D gene unclear. This CDR3 spans 14 amino acids. Trimming pared 2 bases from V and 4 bases from J, leaving 11 bases between. CDR1 MNHEY and CDR2 SVGAGI come from the germline V gene. DNA of the CDR3: TGTGCCAGCAGTTACCGAGAAGGAGCCTATGGCTACACCTTC. Amino acid sequence: CASSYREGAYGYTF.

V and J are TRBV6-5 and TRBJ2-7; TRBD2 is a possible D gene (5 bases). Trimming cost V 4 bases and J 3 bases, with 16 bases left between them. This CDR3 has 15 amino acids. The germline V gene encodes CDR1 MNHEY and CDR2 SVGAGI. The CDR3 bases are TGTGCCAGCAGTTCCGGACGAGCGGTAAACTACGAGCAGTACTTC. Translation gives CASSSGRAVNYEQYF.